This T cell receptor (beta chain) stems from a study of CD4+ T cells in melanoma. Study results and limitations: A reported correlation linked neoantigen-specific CD4+ T cells to CD8+, macrophage and B cell function. Neoantigen-specific CD4+ T cells in melanoma reportedly had diverse differentiation states.

This clone was picked up a small number of times. What it binds is unknown. Germline CDR1 and CDR2: SGHNT and YYREEE (reference sequence). The CDR3 totals 13 residues. V dropped 0 bases and J dropped 5 bases, with 8 bases sitting between them. Measured with immunoSEQ multiplex PCR; TCRdb has only the in-frame clones, and not every one. Here the sample spans 13,000 to 15,000 clones, around 72% being singletons. This TCR was sampled from a human donor with melanoma. The chain uses TRBV5-4 and TRBJ2-5, with no clear D. Sequencing was carried out using cells from a culture (not recorded whether cultured in vitro). The CDR3 is CASSLAFRETQYF. CDR3 DNA: TGTGCCAGCAGCTTGGCCTTTCGTGAGACCCAGTACTTC.